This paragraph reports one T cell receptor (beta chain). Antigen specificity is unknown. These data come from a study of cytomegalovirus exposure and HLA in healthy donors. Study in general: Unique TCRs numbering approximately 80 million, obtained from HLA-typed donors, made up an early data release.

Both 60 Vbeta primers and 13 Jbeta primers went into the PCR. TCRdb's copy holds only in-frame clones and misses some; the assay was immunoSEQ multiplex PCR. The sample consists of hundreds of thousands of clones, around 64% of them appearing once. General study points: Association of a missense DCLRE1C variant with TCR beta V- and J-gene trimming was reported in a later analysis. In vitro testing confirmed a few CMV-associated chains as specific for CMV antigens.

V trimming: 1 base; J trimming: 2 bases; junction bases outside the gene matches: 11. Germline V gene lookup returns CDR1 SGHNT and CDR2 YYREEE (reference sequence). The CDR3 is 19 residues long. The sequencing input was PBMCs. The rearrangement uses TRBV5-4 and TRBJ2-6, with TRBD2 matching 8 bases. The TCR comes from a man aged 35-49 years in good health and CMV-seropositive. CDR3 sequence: CASSLPIGGGRAGANVLTF. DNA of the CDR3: TGTGCCAGCAGCTTGCCCATCGGGGGGGGGCGCGCTGGGGCCAACGTCCTGACTTTC. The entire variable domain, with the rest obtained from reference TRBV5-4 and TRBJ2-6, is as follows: ETGVTQSPTHLIKTRGQQVTLRCSSQSGHNTVSWYQQALGQGPQFIFQYYREEENGRGNFPPRFSGLQFPNYSSELNVNALELDDSALYLCASSLPIGGGRAGANVLTFGAGSRLTVL.